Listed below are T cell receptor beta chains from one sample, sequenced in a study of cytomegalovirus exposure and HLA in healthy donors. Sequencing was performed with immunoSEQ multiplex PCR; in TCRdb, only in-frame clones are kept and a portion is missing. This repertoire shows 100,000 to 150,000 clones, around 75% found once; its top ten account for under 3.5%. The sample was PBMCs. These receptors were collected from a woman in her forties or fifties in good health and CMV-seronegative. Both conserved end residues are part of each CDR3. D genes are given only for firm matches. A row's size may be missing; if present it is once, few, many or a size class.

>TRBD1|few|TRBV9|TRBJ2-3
CASSHPSDRVPTDTQYF
TGTGCCAGCAGCCACCCCTCCGACAGGGTGCCCACAGATACGCAGTATTTT
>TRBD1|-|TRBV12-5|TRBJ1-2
CASGLAQQGIRLPSYDGYTF
TGTGCTAGTGGTTTGGCCCAACAGGGGATAAGGCTGCCCAGCTATGATGGCTACACCTTC
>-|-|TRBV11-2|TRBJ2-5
CASSLGGGAGQETQYF
TGTGCCAGCAGCTTAGGGGGCGGGGCAGGACAAGAGACCCAGTACTTC
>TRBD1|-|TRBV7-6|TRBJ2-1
CASSSLQGAYNEQFF
TGTGCCAGCAGCAGCCTTCAGGGGGCCTACAATGAGCAGTTCTTC
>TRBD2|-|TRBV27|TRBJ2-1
CASSLRVWQGLLAGVGASYNEQFF
TGTGCCAGCAGTTTAAGGGTGTGGCAGGGCTTGCTAGCGGGAGTGGGGGCTTCCTACAATGAGCAGTTCTTC
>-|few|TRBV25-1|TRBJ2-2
CASSERSSTGELFF
TGTGCCAGCAGTGAGAGAAGCTCCACCGGGGAGCTGTTTTTT
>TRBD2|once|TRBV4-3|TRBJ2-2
CASSQGPAGTGELFF
TGCGCCAGCAGCCAAGGTCCAGCGGGAACTGGGGAGCTGTTTTTT
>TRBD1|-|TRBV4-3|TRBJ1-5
CASSQETGNQPQHF
TGCGCCAGCAGCCAAGAGACAGGGAATCAGCCCCAGCATTTT
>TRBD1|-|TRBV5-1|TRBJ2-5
CASSLGQGVQETQYF
TGCGCCAGCAGCCTGGGACAGGGAGTCCAAGAGACCCAGTACTTC
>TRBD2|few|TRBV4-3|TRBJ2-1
CASSQDSGRAGDEQFF
TGCGCCAGCAGCCAAGATAGCGGGAGGGCGGGAGATGAGCAGTTCTTC
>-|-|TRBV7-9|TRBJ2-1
CSSSITTHRENEQFF
TGTTCCAGCAGCATAACCACCCACAGGGAAAATGAGCAGTTCTTC
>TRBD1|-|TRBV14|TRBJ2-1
CASSPSRDRGNPNEQFF
TGTGCCAGCAGCCCTTCAAGGGACAGGGGAAATCCTAATGAGCAGTTCTTC
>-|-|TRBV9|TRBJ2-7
CASSVGAADEYEQYF
TGTGCCAGCAGCGTAGGTGCTGCGGATGAATACGAGCAGTACTTC
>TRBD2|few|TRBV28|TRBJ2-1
CASSFPLAGGNEQFF
TGTGCCAGCAGTTTTCCACTAGCGGGAGGCAATGAGCAGTTCTTC
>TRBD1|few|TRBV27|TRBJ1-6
CASSFAFDRASSPLHF
TGTGCCAGCAGTTTCGCATTCGACAGGGCGAGTTCACCCCTCCACTTT
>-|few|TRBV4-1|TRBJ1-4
CASSQDKQGSLEKLFF
TGCGCCAGCAGCCAAGATAAACAGGGCTCCCTTGAAAAACTGTTTTTT
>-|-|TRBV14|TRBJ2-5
CASSQGQIEQETQYF
TGTGCCAGCAGCCAAGGACAGATCGAGCAAGAGACCCAGTACTTC
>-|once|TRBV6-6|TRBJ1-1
CASGLNLNTEAFF
TGTGCCAGCGGACTCAACCTAAACACTGAAGCTTTCTTT
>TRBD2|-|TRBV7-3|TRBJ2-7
CASPLAGVRTYEQYF
TGTGCCAGCCCTCTAGCGGGAGTCCGGACCTACGAGCAGTACTTC
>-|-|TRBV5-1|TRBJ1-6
CASSLRGYNSPLHF
TGCGCCAGCAGTTTAAGAGGCTATAATTCACCCCTCCACTTT
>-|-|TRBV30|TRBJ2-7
CAWSPRTAWPYEQYF
TGTGCCTGGAGTCCCCGGACTGCCTGGCCCTACGAGCAGTACTTC
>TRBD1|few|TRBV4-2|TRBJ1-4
CASSQDPGQGQEKLFF
TGTGCCAGCAGCCAAGATCCAGGACAGGGCCAAGAAAAACTGTTTTTT
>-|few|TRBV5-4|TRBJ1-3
CASSTSAGTPGNTIYF
TGTGCCAGCAGCACCTCCGCCGGGACACCTGGAAACACCATATATTTT
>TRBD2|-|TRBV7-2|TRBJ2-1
CASSLSVVTGLAGVNEQFF
TGTGCCAGCAGCTTATCGGTAGTGACGGGACTAGCGGGAGTCAATGAGCAGTTCTTC
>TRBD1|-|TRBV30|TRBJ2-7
CAWSVKGQGRNEQYF
TGTGCCTGGAGTGTAAAGGGACAGGGTCGGAACGAGCAGTACTTC
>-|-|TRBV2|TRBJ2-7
CASSRAAYEQYF
TGTGCCAGCAGTCGAGCTGCCTACGAGCAGTACTTC
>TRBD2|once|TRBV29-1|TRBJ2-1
CSVDGLAAYNEQFF
TGCAGCGTCGACGGACTAGCGGCTTACAATGAGCAGTTCTTC
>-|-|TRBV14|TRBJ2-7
CASRQASSYEQYF
TGTGCCAGCAGACAGGCTAGCTCCTACGAGCAGTACTTC
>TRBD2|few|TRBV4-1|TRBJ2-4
CASSQDSSGRARAKNIQYF
TGCGCCAGCAGCCAAGATTCTAGCGGGAGGGCCCGAGCCAAAAACATTCAGTACTTC
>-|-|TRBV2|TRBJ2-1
CASSVRVVSNNEQFF
TGTGCCAGCAGTGTACGGGTGGTGTCTAACAATGAGCAGTTCTTC
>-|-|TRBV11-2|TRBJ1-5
CASSLAGDQPQHF
TGTGCCAGCAGCTTAGCCGGAGATCAGCCCCAGCATTTT
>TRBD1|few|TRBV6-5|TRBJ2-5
CASRGTVQETQYF
TGTGCCAGCAGGGGGACAGTCCAAGAGACCCAGTACTTC
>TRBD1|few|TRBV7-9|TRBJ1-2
CASSPNLRGPGYGYTF
TGTGCCAGCAGCCCCAACCTTAGGGGGCCAGGCTATGGCTACACCTTC
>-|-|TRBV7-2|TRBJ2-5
CASSSLGYGGQETQYF
TGTGCCAGCAGCTCCCTCGGGTACGGGGGCCAAGAGACCCAGTACTTC
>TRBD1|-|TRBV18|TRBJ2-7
CASSPPSRDRVIYEQYF
TGTGCCAGCTCACCACCCAGCAGGGACAGGGTAATTTACGAGCAGTACTTC
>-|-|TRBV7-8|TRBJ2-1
CASSLARLANNEQFF
TGTGCCAGCAGCTTAGCGCGGCTAGCGAACAATGAGCAGTTCTTC
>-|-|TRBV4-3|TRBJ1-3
CASSHNRLSGNTIYF
TGCGCCAGCAGCCATAACAGGCTCTCTGGAAACACCATATATTTT
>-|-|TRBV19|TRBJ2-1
CASSDRRNSYNEQFF
TGTGCCAGTAGCGACAGACGTAACAGCTACAATGAGCAGTTCTTC
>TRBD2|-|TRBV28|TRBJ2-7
CASSLSGRGYEQYF
TGTGCCAGCAGCCTTAGCGGGAGAGGCTACGAGCAGTACTTC
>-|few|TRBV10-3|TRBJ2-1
CAISESAGEYNEQFF
TGTGCCATCAGTGAGTCCGCCGGTGAATACAATGAGCAGTTCTTC
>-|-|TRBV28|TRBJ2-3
CASTKAGFSDTQYF
TGTGCCAGCACTAAGGCGGGATTTTCAGATACGCAGTATTTT
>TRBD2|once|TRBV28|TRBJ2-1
CASSLAGGSYNEQFF
TGTGCCAGCAGTTTAGCGGGAGGGTCCTACAATGAGCAGTTCTTC
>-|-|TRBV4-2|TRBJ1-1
CASSQGLGQTNTEAFF
TGTGCCAGCAGCCAAGGTTTAGGACAGACGAACACTGAAGCTTTCTTT
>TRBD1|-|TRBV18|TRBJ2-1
CASSPGQYNEQFF
TGTGCCAGCTCACCGGGACAGTACAATGAGCAGTTCTTC
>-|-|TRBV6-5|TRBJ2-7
CASSYSLGAYEQYF
TGTGCCAGCAGTTACTCTCTCGGTGCCTACGAGCAGTACTTC
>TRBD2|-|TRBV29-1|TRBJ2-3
CSVGTSGRGDTQYF
TGCAGCGTTGGGACTAGCGGGAGAGGTGATACGCAGTATTTT
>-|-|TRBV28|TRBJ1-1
CASSLPYRAEAFF
TGTGCCAGCAGTCTCCCTTACAGGGCTGAAGCTTTCTTT
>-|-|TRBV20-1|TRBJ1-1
CSANRAFF
TGCAGTGCTAACAGGGCTTTCTTT
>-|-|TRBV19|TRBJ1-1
CASSIGRAGTEAFF
TGTGCCAGTAGTATAGGCAGGGCCGGCACTGAAGCTTTCTTT
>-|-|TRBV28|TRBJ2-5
CASSLGGSQETQYF
TGTGCCAGCAGTTTAGGAGGGAGCCAAGAGACCCAGTACTTC
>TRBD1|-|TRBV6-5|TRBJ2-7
CASSSDGTGAYEQYF
TGTGCCAGCAGCTCGGACGGGACAGGGGCCTACGAGCAGTACTTC
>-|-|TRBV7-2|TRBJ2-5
CASSYQGPQETQYF
TGTGCCAGCAGCTATCAGGGGCCCCAAGAGACCCAGTACTTC
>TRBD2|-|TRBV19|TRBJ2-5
CASSPRVAGGPRQETQYF
TGTGCCAGTAGCCCCCGGGTAGCGGGAGGGCCTCGACAAGAGACCCAGTACTTC
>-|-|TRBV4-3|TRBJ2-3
CASSQGGGRGNTQYF
TGCGCCAGCAGCCAAGGGGGCGGTCGTGGAAATACGCAGTATTTT
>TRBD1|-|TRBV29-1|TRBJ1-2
CSVPPAGGNYGYTF
TGCAGCGTTCCTCCAGCAGGGGGCAACTATGGCTACACCTTC
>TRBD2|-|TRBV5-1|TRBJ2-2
CASSFSGDTGELFF
TGCGCCAGCAGTTTTAGCGGGGACACCGGGGAGCTGTTTTTT
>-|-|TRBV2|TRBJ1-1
CASGTEMNTEAFF
TGTGCCAGCGGCACCGAAATGAACACTGAAGCTTTCTTT
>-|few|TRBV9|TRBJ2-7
CASSVGLGQFEQYF
TGTGCCAGCAGCGTCGGTCTAGGACAGTTCGAGCAGTACTTC
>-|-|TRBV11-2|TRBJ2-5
CASSIRGPMKETQYF
TGTGCCAGCAGCATCCGCGGGCCGATGAAAGAGACCCAGTACTTC